Each of the 16 T cell receptor beta chains below was sequenced from the same sample in a study of stem cell transplantation in POMP-related autoinflammatory disease. Profiling relied on immunoSEQ multiplex PCR, and the TCRdb table lists in-frame clones only, not all of them. The sample holds 30,000 or so clones, around nine tenths seen once. Sequenced here: CD4+ T cells from PBMCs, sampled before stem cell transplantation. The origin of the receptors is a human donor with POMP-related autoinflammation and immune dysregulation (PRAID).

The J gene is TRBJ1-5, the V gene TRBV12-5; a possible D gene is TRBD1 (5 bases). Looked up from germline, CDR1 is LGHNT and CDR2 is FRNRAP. V gave up 1 base and J gave up 3 bases, with 10 bases separating them. The CDR3 covers 15 residues. CDR3 region: CASGLGQGDNQPQHF. CDR3 coding DNA: TGTGCTAGTGGTTTGGGGCAGGGCGACAATCAGCCCCAGCATTTT.

The V and J genes are TRBV5-8 and TRBJ2-1; 12 bases fit TRBD2. This CDR3 has 15 amino acids. Germline CDR1 and CDR2: SGHTS and YDEGEE. J gave up 8 bases and V 1 base, and 4 bases lay outside the gene matches. CDR3 sequence reads: CASSLLAGGRYEQFF. In DNA form, the CDR3 reads TGTGCCAGCAGCTTGCTAGCGGGAGGGAGATATGAGCAGTTCTTC.

This chain joins TRBV6-5 and TRBJ2-5; the D call may be TRBD1 or TRBD2 (6 bases each). The CDR3 covers 13 residues. V lost 3 bases and J 3 bases, leaving 8 bases between the germline ends. Germline loops: CDR1 MNHEY, CDR2 SVGAGI. CDR3 region: CASSYRGEETQYF. In nucleotides, the CDR3 is TGTGCCAGCAGTTATAGGGGGGAAGAGACCCAGTACTTC.

The rearrangement uses TRBV2 and TRBJ2-4; D gene uncertain. V was trimmed by 2 bases and J by 0 bases, leaving 11 bases between them. Germline V CDR1 and CDR2: SNHLY, FYNNEI. The CDR3 consists of 16 residues. The CDR3 sequence is CASSERDFLAKNIQYF. The CDR3 nucleotides read TGTGCCAGCAGTGAAAGAGACTTCCTAGCCAAAAACATTCAGTACTTC. Full variable domain (missing parts from reference TRBV2 and TRBJ2-4): EPEVTQTPSHQVTQMGQEVILRCVPISNHLYFYWYRQILGQKVEFLVSFYNNEISEKSEIFDDQFSVERPDGSNFTLKIRSTKLEDSAMYFCASSERDFLAKNIQYFGAGTRLSVL.

A few counts support this clone. This sequence joins TRBV4-1 and TRBJ1-1, with D possibly matching TRBD1 (5 bases). The CDR3 runs 13 residues. Germline CDR1 MGHRA, CDR2 YSYEKL. V was cut by 1 base and J by 7 bases, with 10 bases left in between. For the CDR3, the DNA is TGCGCCAGCAGCCAAGGGACCGGGGGTGAAGCTTTCTTT. Translated, it gives CASSQGTGGEAFF.

This sequence joins TRBV6-6 and TRBJ2-7; tentatively, D is TRBD1 (5 bases). Per germline, CDR1 MNHNY and CDR2 SVGAGI (reference sequence). V was trimmed by 4 bases and J by 2 bases, leaving 9 bases between them. This CDR3 contains 13 residues. The CDR3 protein is CASSSARAYEQYF. The CDR3 DNA reads as TGTGCCAGCAGTTCCGCCAGGGCCTACGAGCAGTACTTC.

The chain recombines TRBV7-2 with TRBJ1-3; D gene ambiguous. This CDR3 is built from 13 residues. V lost 2 bases and J lost 4, with 6 bases in between. Germline CDR1 and CDR2: SGHTA and FQGNSA. CDR3 protein: CASSLQEGNTIYF. CDR3 nucleotides: TGTGCCAGCAGCTTACAGGAAGGAAACACCATATATTTT.

The chain is built from TRBV5-1 and TRBJ1-3; tentatively, D is TRBD1 (5 bases). CDR3 size: 16 residues. CDR1 and CDR2 (germline): SGHRS, YFSETQ. Trimming pared 0 bases from V and 0 bases from J, leaving 10 bases between. The CDR3: CASSLGGAFSGNTIYF. In DNA, the CDR3 is TGCGCCAGCAGCTTGGGTGGGGCATTCTCTGGAAACACCATATATTTT. Full variable domain (rest looked up from reference TRBV5-1 and TRBJ1-3): KAGVTQTPRYLIKTRGQQVTLSCSPISGHRSVSWYQQTPGQGLQFLFEYFSETQRNKGNFPGRFSGRQFSNSRSEMNVSTLELGDSALYLCASSLGGAFSGNTIYFGEGSWLTVV.

This clone came up once. The rearrangement links TRBV7-2 to TRBJ2-3; D unclear. Germline assignment: CDR1 SGHTA and CDR2 FQGNSA. The CDR3 spans 13 residues. The V end was cut by 1 base, the J end by 5 bases, with 7 bases between. The CDR3 DNA sequence: TGTGCCAGCAGCTTAGGGGTGGAAGATACGCAGTATTTT. Its translation is CASSLGVEDTQYF. Complete variable domain (other parts from reference TRBV7-2 and TRBJ2-3): GAGVSQSPSNKVTEKGKDVELRCDPISGHTALYWYRQSLGQGLEFLIYFQGNSAPDKSGLPSDRFSAERTGGSVSTLTIQRTQQEDSAVYLCASSLGVEDTQYFGPGTRLTVL.

The V call is TRBV6-5, the J call TRBJ1-2; a weak D match, TRBD1 (6 bases). The germline V and J ends were trimmed by 8 bases and 0 bases, with 16 bases remaining between them. Germline values: CDR1 MNHEY, CDR2 SVGAGI. The CDR3 contains 15 residues. CDR3 in DNA: TGTGCCAGCTTACGGGGGCGCCCGTCTAACTATGGCTACACCTTC. It specifies CASLRGRPSNYGYTF.

The chain recombines TRBV4-2 with TRBJ2-7, with D possibly TRBD1 on 6 matching bases. The germline V and J ends were trimmed by 3 bases and 6 bases, with 15 bases remaining between them. CDR1 LGHNA and CDR2 YNFKEQ come from the germline V gene. The CDR3 is 14 residues long. CDR3 sequence: CASSHDGQLIEQYF. Written as DNA, the CDR3 is TGTGCCAGCAGCCATGATGGACAGCTAATCGAGCAGTACTTC.

CDR3 sequence (DNA): TGTGCCAGCAGGTTACCGGGACCTGGGGCCAACGTCCTGACTTTC. As protein: CASRLPGPGANVLTF. The chain combines TRBV28 with TRBJ2-6, with D perhaps matching TRBD1 or TRBD2 (5 bases each). Looked up from germline, CDR1 is MDHEN and CDR2 is SYDVKM. Between the trimmed V and J ends, which lost 6 bases and 2 bases, there was a span of 11 bases. The CDR3 runs to 15 residues.

The chain has TRBV6-1 and TRBJ1-5, with a weak D call TRBD1 (6 bases). The V gene lost 4 bases and the J gene lost 2 bases, with 21 bases spanning the gap. CDR1 is MNHNS and CDR2 is SASEGT in the germline V gene. The CDR3 contains 18 residues. In nucleotides, the CDR3 is TGTGCCAGCAGTGCCCTCCGGGGGGCGGATATAGGCAATCAGCCCCAGCATTTT. Its protein product is CASSALRGADIGNQPQHF.

This clone has only one observation. The J gene is TRBJ1-2, the V gene TRBV28, with D uncertain. The CDR3 runs to 13 residues. Germline V gene sequence: CDR1 MDHEN, CDR2 SYDVKM. Trimming took off 5 bases at V and 7 bases at J, with 14 bases between the two ends. The CDR3 is CASSPNPRGGYTF. The CDR3 bases are TGTGCCAGCAGTCCCAATCCCCGGGGTGGCTACACCTTC.

The V and J genes are TRBV5-4 and TRBJ2-3; TRBD2 might be the D (6 bases). The CDR3 totals 16 residues. V lost 4 bases and J 3 bases, leaving 18 bases between the germline ends. Germline loops: CDR1 SGHNT, CDR2 YYREEE (reference sequence). The CDR3 region is CASSGLRELTTDTQYF. CDR3 DNA: TGTGCCAGCAGCGGTCTTCGGGAGTTGACGACAGATACGCAGTATTTT.

V gene TRBV5-8 combines with J gene TRBJ2-4; TRBD2 agrees at 12 bases. This CDR3 is built from 14 residues. The V segment lost 4 bases and the J segment 15 bases; nucleotides outside the gene matches: 11. CDR1 is SGHTS and CDR2 is YDEGEE in the germline V gene. CDR3 protein: CASSAASGRAFSYF. The CDR3 DNA reads as TGTGCCAGCAGCGCAGCTAGCGGGAGGGCCTTTTCGTACTTC.